The sequence of this T cell receptor beta chain was determined in a study of T cells in Graves' hyperthyroidism and ophthalmopathy. V gave up 5 bases and J gave up 3 bases, with 14 bases separating them. CDR1 is MGHDK, CDR2 SYGVNS, per germline. The CDR3 is 15 residues long. RNA transcripts yielded amplified TCR beta CDR3 regions. The primer set for the first-round RT-PCR of the TCR CDR3 was HTBI. TCRdb re-called the multiplex PCR reads with MiXCR, one entry per CDR3 protein. The table has 490,000 or so distinct CDR3 sequences, roughly 16% seen once. This clonotype was counted only a few times. Sequenced input: blood. The receptor's source is a woman under 40 with Graves' ophthalmopathy. The chain carries TRBV25-1 and TRBJ2-1, with D possibly being TRBD1 (6 bases). CDR3 loop: CASSPQGGVYNEQFF. Written as DNA, the CDR3 is TGTGCCAGCAGTCCACAGGGTGGGGTCTACAATGAGCAGTTCTTC.